This T cell receptor beta chain was identified during a study of blood T cell repertoires in COVID-19. Study summary: COVID-19 samples, acute and convalescent, were from the United States, Italy and Spain. From T cells, B-cell-depleted T cells, or PBMCs came the material, which was cDNA or gDNA.

Deletions cut 3 bases from V and 0 bases from J, with 12 bases between. The germline V gene encodes CDR1 SGHDT and CDR2 YYEEEE. The CDR3 is made up of 16 amino acids. In the original processing: Nucleated cell counts were estimated from reference gene primer amplification. TCRdb's copy holds only in-frame clones and misses some; the assay was immunoSEQ multiplex PCR. That table gives V, J and clone size, and the DNA gave D and trimming. The sample holds 80,000 to 85,000 clones, 70% to 90% seen once. What was sequenced was peripheral blood. The chain is built from TRBV5-6 and TRBJ2-2; tentative D call: TRBD2 (6 bases). The source of this sequence is a woman older than 75 with acute or convalescent COVID-19. CDR3 amino acids: CASSSRGTANTGELFF. The CDR3, as DNA: TGTGCCAGCAGCTCACGGGGGACGGCGAACACCGGGGAGCTGTTTTTT.